Below, 6 T cell receptor beta chains from the same sample are listed, as sequenced in a study of response to subunit inactivated influenza vaccine. TCRdb re-derived calls from the RT-PCR reads in MiXCR, one entry per CDR3 protein. The sample records about 780,000 distinct CDR3 sequences, about 18% being singletons. The material was PBMCs from blood, obtained 4 to 6 days after vaccination. These receptors came from a man between 50 and 59 years old who received an inactivated influenza vaccine.

Comments on this clonotype: One end of the junction is discordant with germline, which a read error may explain. This rearrangement joins TRBV7-3 to TRBJ2-3; weak D call: TRBD2 (6 bases). CDR3 length: 17 residues. The germline V gene has CDR1 SGHTA and CDR2 FQGTGA. The CDR3: CTSSLMIPGAGTDTQYF. The CDR3 region has the DNA TGTACCAGCAGCTTAATGATTCCGGGAGCGGGCACAGATACGCAGTATTTT.

This clonotype has only a few counts. The chain employs TRBV7-2 and TRBJ2-7; TRBD1 aligns across 8 bases. CDR3 size: 14 residues. Germline V gene sequence: CDR1 SGHTA, CDR2 FQGNSA. The junction had 5 bases not matched to a gene; V was cut back by 3 bases and J by 4 bases. CDR3 amino acids: CASSFTGQAYEQYF. CDR3 DNA: TGTGCCAGCAGCTTTACGGGACAGGCTTACGAGCAGTACTTC.

Ten or more counts support this clonotype. This chain uses TRBV9 with TRBJ1-2; no reliable D call. Trimming removed 4 bases from V and 3 bases from J, with 16 bases in between. The CDR3 runs 15 residues. Germline CDR1 and CDR2: SGDLS and YYNGEE. CDR3 region: CASSPLGGIDYGYTF. CDR3 nucleotide sequence: TGTGCCAGCAGCCCACTTGGTGGGATCGACTATGGCTACACCTTC.

This clonotype showed up just a few times. The V call is TRBV6-1, the J call TRBJ1-2; possibly TRBD1 for D (6 bases). This CDR3 is 14 amino acids long. V lost 4 bases, J lost 7 bases, and 16 bases lay in between. Germline CDR1 and CDR2: MNHNS and SASEGT. The CDR3 region has the DNA TGTGCCAGCAGTGGACAGGATGGCGGCGGTGGCTACACCTTC. Translated: CASSGQDGGGGYTF.

This clonotype came up once. Given a much more abundant clone one base away, this may be a read error. This sequence joins TRBV10-1 and TRBJ2-2, with a weak D call TRBD1 (6 bases). Germline V gene sequence: CDR1 WNHNN, CDR2 SYGVQD (reference sequence). The CDR3 length is 13 residues. V was cut by 9 bases and J by 4 bases, with 12 bases left in between. The CDR3 loop is CASRQDSTGELFF. The CDR3 DNA reads as TGCGCCAGTCGACAGGATTCCACCGGGGAGCTGTTTTTT.

The chain employs TRBV29-1 and TRBJ2-1; 7 bases agree with TRBD1. The junction had 10 bases not matched to a gene; V was cut back by 8 bases and J by 6 bases. The CDR3 contains 13 residues. The germline gives CDR1 SQVTM, CDR2 ANQGSEA. CDR3 in amino acids: CSPDRVSGNEQFF. In nucleotides, the CDR3 is TGCAGCCCTGACAGGGTCAGCGGCAATGAGCAGTTCTTC.